This TCR beta chain stems from a study of lymphopenia after photon versus proton radiotherapy. Germline values: CDR1 MNHEY, CDR2 SVGAGI. With 7 bases clipped from V and 5 bases from J, the junction kept 9 bases outside the gene matches. The CDR3 runs 15 residues. Notes on this clone: Its specificity is not known.

The study, taken as a whole, reports: Oligoclonal CD8+ Temra expansion after nadir drove photon patients' diversity drop.

Method: immunoSEQ multiplex PCR; TCRdb's copy keeps in-frame clones and lacks some. The data hold 70,000 or so clones, with approximately 90% observed a single time. The sequence was collected from a woman between 40 and 55 years old with cholangiocarcinoma. Material: peripheral blood, obtained from a patient treated with photon-based radiotherapy. This chain links TRBV6-5 with TRBJ2-1; 9 positions match TRBD2. CDR3 in DNA: TGTGCCAGCACCTCGGCGGCTAGCGGGAACAATGAGCAGTTCTTC. As protein: CASTSAASGNNEQFF.